This T cell receptor beta chain was recovered during a study of blood T cell repertoires in COVID-19. Study in general: Samples came from the United States, Italy and Spain, spanning acute and convalescent COVID-19.

Recruits, aged about 18 to 100 years, lived in around 24 US areas. Cohort placement rested on clinical history that participants reported themselves. Cohort 3 recovery required two negative PCRs, clearance, or symptom resolution. Profiled with immunoSEQ multiplex PCR; TCRdb holds only in-frame clones, not every one. Among around 130,000 clones listed, roughly four fifths were seen once. V lost 8 bases, J lost 4 bases, and 4 bases stayed unmatched. This CDR3 contains 14 residues. Looked up from germline, CDR1 is MGHDK and CDR2 is SYGVNS. The sample was PBMCs or T cells enriched from blood (not recorded which). V is TRBV25-1 and J is TRBJ2-2; 10 bases fit TRBD1. The receptor was derived from a man aged 30 to 39 who had recovered from COVID-19. This CDR3 is CASQRTGGTGELFF. The CDR3 bases are TGTGCCAGCCAGCGGACAGGGGGCACCGGGGAGCTGTTTTTT. Supplemented by reference TRBV25-1 and TRBJ2-2, the full variable domain reads EADIYQTPRYLVIGTGKKITLECSQTMGHDKMYWYQQDPGMELHLIHYSYGVNSTEKGDLSSESTVSRIRTEHFPLTLESARPSHTSQYLCASQRTGGTGELFFGEGSRLTVL.